This passage covers 13 T cell receptor beta chains from one sample sequenced in a study of blood T cell repertoires in COVID-19. Profiled with immunoSEQ multiplex PCR; TCRdb holds only in-frame clones, not every one. The sample shows roughly 110,000 clones, under 90% of them seen only once. Sample: peripheral blood. All receptors derive from a woman aged 60-70 years with acute or convalescent COVID-19.

V is TRBV11-3 and J is TRBJ2-3; 8 nucleotides align to TRBD2. Trimming took 3 bases from V and 4 from J; bases not matched to a gene: 6. CDR3 size: 15 residues. Per the germline V gene, CDR1 is SGHNT and CDR2 is YENEEA. In nucleotides, the CDR3 is TGTGCCAGCAGCTTCGGGGGGGGCGAGGCAGATACGCAGTATTTT. This encodes CASSFGGGEADTQYF.

The chain links TRBV2 to TRBJ1-1; a possible D gene is TRBD1 (6 bases). The germline V and J ends were trimmed by 6 bases and 7 bases, with 15 bases remaining between them. Per germline, CDR1 SNHLY and CDR2 FYNNEI. The CDR3 sequence is 13 residues long. CDR3 in DNA: TGTGCCAGCAGCGGTACCGACAGGTTTGAAGCTTTCTTT. Its protein product is CASSGTDRFEAFF. The whole variable domain, filled in from reference TRBV2 and TRBJ1-1, reads EPEVTQTPSHQVTQMGQEVILRCVPISNHLYFYWYRQILGQKVEFLVSFYNNEISEKSEIFDDQFSVERPDGSNFTLKIRSTKLEDSAMYFCASSGTDRFEAFFGQGTRLTVV.

The J gene is TRBJ2-2, the V gene TRBV27, with TRBD1 matching over 7 bases. The V gene end was trimmed by 4 bases and the J gene end by 0 bases; junction bases not matched to a gene: 8. The germline CDR1 and CDR2 sequences are MNHEY and SMNVEV (reference sequence). This CDR3 is built from 17 residues. Here the CDR3 DNA reads TGTGCCAGCAGTTCACAGGGGTCAGATCCGAACACCGGGGAGCTGTTTTTT. Translation gives CASSSQGSDPNTGELFF.

The chain recombines TRBV4-2 with TRBJ1-2, with a possible D match to TRBD1 (6 bases). Trimming pared 0 bases from V and 3 bases from J, leaving 23 bases between. Germline CDR1 and CDR2: LGHNA and YNFKEQ. The CDR3 sequence is 19 residues long. The CDR3 loop reads CASSQDSPGGGSGDYGYTF. For the CDR3, the DNA is TGTGCCAGCAGCCAAGATTCTCCGGGGGGCGGAAGTGGGGACTATGGCTACACCTTC.

The CDR3: CSVRVGGDNEQFF. The CDR3 coding sequence is TGCAGCGTTAGGGTCGGAGGAGACAATGAGCAGTTCTTC. The chain combines TRBV29-1 with TRBJ2-1; TRBD2 is a possible D gene (5 bases). The CDR3 is made up of 13 amino acids. Per germline, CDR1 SQVTM and CDR2 ANQGSEA. V lost 5 bases to trimming and J lost 5 bases, with 13 bases between them.

The chain recombines TRBV19 with TRBJ2-3, with D perhaps matching TRBD1 (5 bases). From germline, CDR1 is LNHDA and CDR2 SQIVND (reference sequence). This CDR3 region has 17 residues. V was clipped by 2 bases and J by 1 base, with 16 bases between them. Here the CDR3 reads CASSIRLGLTGTDTQYF. The DNA of the CDR3 is TGTGCCAGTAGTATACGTTTGGGGCTTACTGGCACAGATACGCAGTATTTT.

The V call is TRBV5-1, the J call TRBJ1-5, with a tentative D call TRBD1 (6 bases). Between the trimmed V and J ends, which lost 0 bases and 4 bases, there was a span of 14 bases. The germline gives CDR1 SGHRS, CDR2 YFSETQ. This CDR3 has 16 residues. CDR3 amino acids: CASSLAPAGDNQPQHF. CDR3 sequence (DNA): TGCGCCAGCAGCTTGGCTCCGGCAGGGGATAATCAGCCCCAGCATTTT.

The chain recombines TRBV5-1 with TRBJ2-3; 7 bases align to TRBD1. This CDR3 comprises 15 residues. V gave up 7 bases and J gave up 1 base; unmatched junction bases: 9. Germline V gene lookup returns CDR1 SGHRS and CDR2 YFSETQ. The CDR3 DNA sequence: TGCGCCAGCTCGATATGGGACAGTCGCACAGATACGCAGTATTTT. Translation: CASSIWDSRTDTQYF.

The V and J genes are TRBV5-1 and TRBJ2-5; no reliable D call. This CDR3 region has 15 residues. The V and J ends lost 0 bases and 5 bases respectively, with 14 bases between them. Germline CDR1 SGHRS, CDR2 YFSETQ. CDR3 sequence (DNA): TGCGCCAGCAGCTTGGGCCCGCGATTAGTTGAGACCCAGTACTTC. Protein sequence: CASSLGPRLVETQYF.

The V gene is TRBV19, the J gene TRBJ1-2; 8 nucleotides align to TRBD1. Germline CDR1 LNHDA, CDR2 SQIVND (reference sequence). The CDR3 contains 15 residues. V was pared by 3 bases and J by 7 bases, with 10 bases of the junction left unmatched. CDR3 in amino acids: CASSIYETGALGYTF. Written as DNA, the CDR3 is TGTGCCAGTAGTATTTATGAGACAGGGGCCCTTGGCTACACCTTC.

This clone was recorded only once. CDR3: CASSEGGGIHETQYF. CDR3 DNA: TGTGCCAGCAGTGAAGGAGGGGGCATTCATGAGACCCAGTACTTC. The V gene is TRBV6-1, the J gene TRBJ2-5; 7 bases agree with TRBD1. CDR1 is MNHNS, CDR2 SASEGT, per germline. V gave up 1 base and J gave up 5 bases; unmatched junction bases: 7. The CDR3 contains 15 residues.

V gene TRBV24-1 combines with J gene TRBJ1-2; D is possibly TRBD1 (5 bases). Germline V lookup: CDR1 KGHDR, CDR2 SFDVKD. The CDR3 sequence is 14 residues long. V was cut by 4 bases and J by 2 bases, with 10 bases left in between. CDR3 coding DNA: TGTGCCACCAGTGACAGGGAGGCGAACTATGGCTACACCTTC. Its protein product is CATSDREANYGYTF.

CDR3 sequence (DNA): TGTGCCAGCAAGAGACAGGGGACAGATACGCAGTATTTT. Encoded protein: CASKRQGTDTQYF. The V call is TRBV7-2, the J call TRBJ2-3; 8 bases map to TRBD1. Germline V gene data show CDR1 as SGHTA and CDR2 as FQGNSA. The ends lost 7 bases at V and 3 bases at J; junction bases unmatched: 3. The CDR3 is made up of 13 amino acids.